This TCR beta chain was profiled in a study of identical twins. This CDR3 is built from 14 residues. In germline, CDR1 is DFQATT, CDR2 SNEGSKA (reference sequence). V dropped 6 bases and J dropped 1; count of bases not matched to a gene: 7. TCRdb re-called the 5' RACE reads through MiXCR, storing one row per CDR3 protein. The table includes around 1.7 million distinct CDR3 sequences, less than 40% detected once. The source is a newborn girl in good health. The genes are TRBV20-1 and TRBJ2-5, with TRBD1 matching 8 bases. Material for sequencing was cord blood. CDR3 sequence: CSAPRTGRQETQYF. The DNA for the CDR3 is TGCAGTGCCCCCAGGACAGGGCGCCAAGAGACCCAGTACTTC.